This T cell receptor (beta chain) was captured by sequencing in a study of T cells in Graves' hyperthyroidism and ophthalmopathy. The CDR3 regions of TCR beta were amplified from RNA transcripts. HTBI primers were used for first-round RT-PCR of the TCR CDR3. TCRdb analysed the multiplex PCR reads with MiXCR anew, one entry per CDR3 protein. Seen here are 350,000 to 400,000 distinct CDR3 sequences, over 15% observed once, and the top ten hold approximately 4%. This clonotype was seen ten or more times. Its antigen remains unknown. Hyperthyroidism patients were newly diagnosed, had disease duration under 2 months, and were aged 18 to 65 years. The PBMCs had their origin in 10 ml of fresh peripheral blood. General study results and limits: Most clonotypes expanded in the thyroid (above 0.001) were also present in blood. Model-based prediction identified ophthalmopathy a median around 6.7 months prior to its onset.

Germline V gene sequence: CDR1 SGHKS, CDR2 YYEKEE (reference sequence). V shed 0 bases and J 11 bases; nucleotides not matched to a gene: 8. CDR3 size: 14 residues. This sequence was found in a woman between 18 and 29 years old with Graves' hyperthyroidism. The sequencing input was blood. V and J are TRBV5-5 and TRBJ1-1, with TRBD1 matching 9 bases. The CDR3 protein is CASSLDRGPSWAFF. In DNA, the CDR3 is TGTGCCAGCAGCTTGGACAGGGGGCCTTCGTGGGCTTTCTTT.